The present T cell receptor (beta chain) was sequenced within a study of T cell repertoires in ileal Crohn's disease. Study as a whole: About half of patients got postoperative therapy: around 10 thiopurines, approximately 17 anti-TNF.

General study findings and limits: All patients with clonality above 26.8% had endoscopic recurrence.

Concerning this clone itself: Antigen: not known.

V was pared by 0 bases and J by 4 bases, with 0 bases of the junction left unmatched. Germline lookup yields CDR1 GTSNPN and CDR2 SVGIG (reference sequence). CDR3 length: 12 amino acids. Some clones are missing from TCRdb's copy, which holds only in-frame ones; the method was immunoSEQ multiplex PCR. The sample holds roughly 9,200 clones, 70% to 85% seen once. Time point in this sample: neoterminal ileum biopsy at postoperative endoscopy, about 6 months after surgery. Adults with ileal or ileocolonic Crohn's disease and an indication for resection were eligible. The receptor was derived from an adult with Crohn's disease. The V gene is TRBV30, the J gene TRBJ2-7; 7 bases fit TRBD1. The sample taken for sequencing was ileal tissue. Here the CDR3 DNA reads TGTGCCTGGAGTGTACAGGGGTACGAGCAGTACTTC. It translates to CAWSVQGYEQYF. Drawing the rest from reference TRBV30 and TRBJ2-7, the complete variable domain is SQTIHQWPATLVQPVGSPLSLECTVEGTSNPNLYWYRQAAGRGLQLLFYSVGIGQISSEVPQNLSASRPQDRQFILSSKKLLLSDSGFYLCAWSVQGYEQYFGPGTRLTVT.